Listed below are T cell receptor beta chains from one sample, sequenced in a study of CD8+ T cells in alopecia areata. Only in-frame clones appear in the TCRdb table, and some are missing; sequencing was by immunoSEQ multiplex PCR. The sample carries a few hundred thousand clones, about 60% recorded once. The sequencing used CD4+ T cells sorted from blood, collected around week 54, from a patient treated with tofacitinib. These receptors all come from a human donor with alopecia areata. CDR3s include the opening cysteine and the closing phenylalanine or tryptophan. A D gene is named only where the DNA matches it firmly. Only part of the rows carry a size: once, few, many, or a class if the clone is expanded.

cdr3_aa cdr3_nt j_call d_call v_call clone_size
CASSQRAGVTDTQYF TGCGCCAGCAGCCAACGGGCGGGAGTCACAGATACGCAGTATTTT TRBJ2-3 TRBD2 TRBV4-1 few
CASSQDLRVTEAFF TGCGCCAGCAGCCAAGATCTTCGGGTTACTGAAGCTTTCTTT TRBJ1-1 NA TRBV4-3 few
CASSFVTGRDTEAFF TGTGCCAGCAGCTTTGTTACCGGGAGGGACACTGAAGCTTTCTTT TRBJ1-1 NA TRBV11-1 few
CASSVGDIENTEAFF TGTGCCAGCAGCGTAGGGGACATCGAGAACACTGAAGCTTTCTTT TRBJ1-1 NA TRBV9 NA
CASSYNQGLWDEQFF TGTGCCAGCAGTTACAACCAGGGGCTATGGGATGAGCAGTTCTTC TRBJ2-1 NA TRBV6-6 NA
CAWSPTGVSGELFF TGTGCCTGGAGTCCGACAGGGGTATCCGGGGAGCTGTTTTTT TRBJ2-2 TRBD1 TRBV30 NA
CASSLSGATYEQYF TGCGCCAGCAGCTTGTCAGGGGCGACCTACGAGCAGTACTTC TRBJ2-7 NA TRBV5-1 NA
CTNRSRETQYF TGCACCAACAGATCGCGGGAGACCCAGTACTTC TRBJ2-5 NA TRBV29-1 NA
CASSVSAQPDTYEQYF TGTGCCAGCAGCGTTTCGGCCCAGCCCGACACCTACGAGCAGTACTTC TRBJ2-7 NA TRBV9 NA
CASSLKSTDTQYF TGTGCCAGCAGCTTAAAGTCCACAGATACGCAGTATTTT TRBJ2-3 NA TRBV7-3 once
CASSQGANRNSPLHF TGTGCCAGCAGCCAGGGGGCTAATAGGAATTCACCCCTCCACTTT TRBJ1-6 TRBD1 TRBV7-9 few
CSVEGFRIYNEQFF TGCAGCGTTGAAGGGTTTAGGATTTACAATGAGCAGTTCTTC TRBJ2-1 NA TRBV29-1 few
CASSPLTGYTGELFF TGCGCCAGCAGCCCCCTAACGGGTTACACCGGGGAGCTGTTTTTT TRBJ2-2 NA TRBV5-1 NA
CASSVLGQGENIQYF TGTGCCAGTAGTGTCCTGGGACAGGGAGAAAACATTCAGTACTTC TRBJ2-4 TRBD1 TRBV19 NA
CSVHQGTYGYTF TGCAGCGTCCACCAGGGAACCTATGGCTACACCTTC TRBJ1-2 NA TRBV29-1 NA
CSGWAQANYGYTF TGCAGCGGGTGGGCCCAGGCTAACTATGGCTACACCTTC TRBJ1-2 NA TRBV29-1 NA
CAGSPSSTDTQYF TGTGCCGGGTCCCCCTCTAGCACAGATACGCAGTATTTT TRBJ2-3 NA TRBV30 once
CSVEIWSENGYTF TGCAGCGTTGAAATTTGGTCGGAGAATGGCTACACCTTC TRBJ1-2 NA TRBV29-1 NA
CASSSHPQETQYF TGTGCCAGCAGCTCCCACCCCCAAGAGACCCAGTACTTC TRBJ2-5 NA TRBV7-3 NA
CAWSTGARSTDTQYF TGTGCCTGGAGTACAGGGGCCAGGAGCACAGATACGCAGTATTTT TRBJ2-3 TRBD1 TRBV30 few
CASSLAEGTSYEQYF TGTGCCAGCAGCTTAGCAGAAGGAACCTCCTACGAGCAGTACTTC TRBJ2-7 NA TRBV7-6 many
CASSSAGAETQYF TGTGCCAGCAGTTCCGCAGGGGCAGAGACCCAGTACTTC TRBJ2-5 NA TRBV27 NA
CAWMASWGEKLFF TGTGCCTGGATGGCCTCTTGGGGTGAAAAACTGTTTTTT TRBJ1-4 NA TRBV30 once
CASSPRGFGAFTF TGTGCCAGCAGCCCAAGGGGATTCGGAGCTTTCACCTTC TRBJ1-2 NA TRBV14 NA
CSVSRGQETQYF TGCAGCGTTAGCCGGGGGCAAGAGACCCAGTACTTC TRBJ2-5 NA TRBV29-1 few
CACGPRNTEAFF TGTGCCTGCGGACCCAGGAACACTGAAGCTTTCTTT TRBJ1-1 NA TRBV30 NA
CASRVPGGDEQFF TGTGCCAGCAGAGTCCCGGGCGGCGATGAGCAGTTCTTC TRBJ2-1 NA TRBV6-1 NA
CASSQDLNTEAFF TGCGCCAGCAGCCAAGATTTGAACACTGAAGCTTTCTTT TRBJ1-1 NA TRBV4-3 NA
CASSPGQGLFEQYF TGCGCCAGCAGCCCGGGACAGGGGTTGTTCGAGCAGTACTTC TRBJ2-7 TRBD1 TRBV5-1 NA
CASSLSPSGGPRENYNEQFF TGCGCCAGCAGCTTAAGTCCCAGCGGGGGCCCTCGAGAGAACTACAATGAGCAGTTCTTC TRBJ2-1 TRBD2 TRBV5-1 NA
CASSLGGQSSYEQYF TGTGCCAGCAGCTTGGGAGGACAGAGCTCCTACGAGCAGTACTTC TRBJ2-7 NA TRBV5-4 NA
CASSQSWGRGEKLFF TGCGCCAGCAGTCAATCGTGGGGGAGGGGTGAAAAACTGTTTTTT TRBJ1-4 NA TRBV23-1 NA
CASSLVPPDTQYF TGTGCCAGCAGCTTGGTCCCCCCAGATACGCAGTATTTT TRBJ2-3 NA TRBV7-6 few